This T cell receptor (beta chain) was retrieved from a study of T-cell memory formation after mild COVID-19. TCRdb re-analysed the 5' RACE reads in MiXCR, keeping a single row per CDR3 protein. The sample includes 150,000 or so distinct CDR3 sequences, 31% seen only once; the top ten take 12%. Trimming took 0 bases from V and 10 from J, leaving 14 bases between them. The CDR3 is 14 amino acids. Germline CDR1 is KGHDR and CDR2 is SFDVKD. The J gene is TRBJ1-1, the V gene TRBV24-1, with a tentative D call TRBD1 (6 bases). Material: PBMCs or a T cell subset sorted from them (not recorded which). This clonotype was sampled from an adult woman who had mild COVID-19 (a few samples of this study predate the infection). Cell type and time point are not known. Here the CDR3 DNA reads TGTGCCACCAGTGATTTGCAATGGGGGCGGGGAGCTTTCTTT. Encoded protein: CATSDLQWGRGAFF.